The sequence of this TCR beta chain was determined in a study of T cells in Graves' hyperthyroidism and ophthalmopathy. RNA transcripts were the template for amplifying TCR beta CDR3 regions. In the first-round RT-PCR of the TCR CDR3, the HTBI primer set was used. TCRdb recomputed calls from the multiplex PCR reads with MiXCR, one row per CDR3 protein. This sample yields 250,000 to 350,000 distinct CDR3 sequences, of which approximately 16% are seen a single time; around 35% belongs to the top ten. This clonotype was seen only a few times. Uncontrolled infection, other autoimmune disease, pregnancy and lactation each barred patients from inclusion. Under 12 ml fresh peripheral blood yielded the PBMCs. Trimming pared 7 bases from V and 0 bases from J, leaving 7 bases between. In germline, CDR1 is MNHEY, CDR2 SMNVEV (reference sequence). The CDR3 consists of 12 residues.

Sequencing was done on a sample of blood. The source is a man younger than 45 with Graves' hyperthyroidism. The J gene is TRBJ2-7, the V gene TRBV27, with D unresolved. CDR3 sequence: CASTSFSYEQYF. CDR3 DNA: TGTGCCAGCACCTCGTTCTCCTACGAGCAGTACTTC.